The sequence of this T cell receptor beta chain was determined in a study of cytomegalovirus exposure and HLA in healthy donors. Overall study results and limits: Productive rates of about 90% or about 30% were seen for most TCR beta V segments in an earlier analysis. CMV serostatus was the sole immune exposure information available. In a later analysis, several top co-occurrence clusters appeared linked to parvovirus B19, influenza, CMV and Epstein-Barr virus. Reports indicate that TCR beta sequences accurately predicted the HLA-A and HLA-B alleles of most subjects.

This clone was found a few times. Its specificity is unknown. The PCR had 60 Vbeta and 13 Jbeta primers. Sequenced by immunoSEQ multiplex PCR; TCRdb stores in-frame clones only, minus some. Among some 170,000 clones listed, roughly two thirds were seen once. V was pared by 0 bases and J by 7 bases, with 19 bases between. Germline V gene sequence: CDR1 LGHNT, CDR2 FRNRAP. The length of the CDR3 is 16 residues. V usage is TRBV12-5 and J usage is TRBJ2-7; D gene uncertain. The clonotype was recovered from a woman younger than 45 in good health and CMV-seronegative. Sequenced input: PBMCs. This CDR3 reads CASGLVNGGVVGEQYF. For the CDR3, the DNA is TGTGCTAGTGGTTTGGTAAATGGTGGAGTAGTCGGGGAGCAGTACTTC.